Below, one T cell receptor (beta chain) is given with its context. Germline CDR1 is SEHNR and CDR2 is FQNEAQ (reference sequence). This CDR3 is built from 14 residues. The V segment lost 5 bases and the J segment 12 bases; nucleotides outside the gene matches: 13. These data originate in a study of cytomegalovirus exposure and HLA in healthy donors. A multiplex PCR was run with 60 Vbeta primers and 13 Jbeta primers. Produced via immunoSEQ multiplex PCR; TCRdb's table is partial and in-frame only. The sample carries 150,000 to 200,000 clones, 70% to 90% recorded once. Sequencing was carried out using PBMCs. The chain links TRBV7-9 to TRBJ2-4; 7 nucleotides agree with TRBD1. This clonotype was obtained from a woman in her thirties in good health and CMV-seronegative. CDR3: CASSLTVQGSSQYF. The CDR3 region has the DNA TGTGCCAGCAGCCTGACAGTACAGGGGAGCAGTCAGTACTTC. The full variable domain, its missing parts supplied by reference TRBV7-9 and TRBJ2-4, is DTGVSQNPRHKITKRGQNVTFRCDPISEHNRLYWYRQTLGQGPEFLTYFQNEAQLEKSRLLSDRFSAERPKGSFSTLEIQRTEQGDSAMYLCASSLTVQGSSQYFGAGTRLSVL.